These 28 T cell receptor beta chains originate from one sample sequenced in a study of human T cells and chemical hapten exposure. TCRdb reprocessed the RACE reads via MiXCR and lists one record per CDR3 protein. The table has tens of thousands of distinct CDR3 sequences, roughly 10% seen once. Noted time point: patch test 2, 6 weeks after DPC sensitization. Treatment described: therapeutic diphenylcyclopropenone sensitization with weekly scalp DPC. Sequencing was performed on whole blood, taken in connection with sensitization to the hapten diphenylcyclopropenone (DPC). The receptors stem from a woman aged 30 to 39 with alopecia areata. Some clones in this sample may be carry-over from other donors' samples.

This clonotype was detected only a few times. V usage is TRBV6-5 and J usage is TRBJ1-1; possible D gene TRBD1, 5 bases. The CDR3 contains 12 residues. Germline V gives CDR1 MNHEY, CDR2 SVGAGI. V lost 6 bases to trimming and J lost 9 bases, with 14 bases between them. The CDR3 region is CASSIAAGQAFF. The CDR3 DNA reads TGTGCCAGCAGCATTGCAGCGGGGCAAGCTTTCTTT.

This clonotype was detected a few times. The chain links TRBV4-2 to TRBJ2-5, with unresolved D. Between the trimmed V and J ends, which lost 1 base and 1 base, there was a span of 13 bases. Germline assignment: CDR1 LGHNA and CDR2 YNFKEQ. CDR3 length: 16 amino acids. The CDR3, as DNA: TGTGCCAGCAGCCAAGTCGGCCAGTCGCGCCAAGAGACCCAGTACTTC. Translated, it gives CASSQVGQSRQETQYF.

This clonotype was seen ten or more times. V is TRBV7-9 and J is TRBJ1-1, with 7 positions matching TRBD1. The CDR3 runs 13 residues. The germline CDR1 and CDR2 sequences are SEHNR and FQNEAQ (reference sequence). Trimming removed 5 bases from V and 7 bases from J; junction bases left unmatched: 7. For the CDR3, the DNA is TGTGCCAGCAGCCCCCGGACAGGCGGTGAAGCTTTCTTT. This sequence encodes CASSPRTGGEAFF. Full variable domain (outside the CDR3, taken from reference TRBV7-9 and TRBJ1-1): DTGVSQNPRHKITKRGQNVTFRCDPISEHNRLYWYRQTLGQGPEFLTYFQNEAQLEKSRLLSDRFSAERPKGSFSTLEIQRTEQGDSAMYLCASSPRTGGEAFFGQGTRLTVV.

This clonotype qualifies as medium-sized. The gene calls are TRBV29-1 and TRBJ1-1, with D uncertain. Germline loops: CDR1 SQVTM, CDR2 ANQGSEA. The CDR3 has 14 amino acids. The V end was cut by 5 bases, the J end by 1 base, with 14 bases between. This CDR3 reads CSVYLWQPNTEAFF. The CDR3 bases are TGCAGCGTTTATCTCTGGCAACCGAACACTGAAGCTTTCTTT.

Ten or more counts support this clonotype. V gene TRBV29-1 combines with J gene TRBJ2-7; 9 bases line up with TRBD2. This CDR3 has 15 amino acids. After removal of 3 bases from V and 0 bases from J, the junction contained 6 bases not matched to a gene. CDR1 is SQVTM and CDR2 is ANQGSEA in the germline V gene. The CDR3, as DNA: TGCAGCGTTGATGCATCTAGCGGGGCCTCCTACGAGCAGTACTTC. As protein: CSVDASSGASYEQYF.

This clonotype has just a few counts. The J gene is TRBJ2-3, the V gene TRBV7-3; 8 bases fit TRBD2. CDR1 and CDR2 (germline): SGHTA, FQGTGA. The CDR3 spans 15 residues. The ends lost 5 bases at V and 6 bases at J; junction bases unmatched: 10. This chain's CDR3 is CASSQRAGVADTQYF. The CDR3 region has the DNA TGTGCCAGCAGCCAAAGAGCGGGAGTGGCTGATACGCAGTATTTT.

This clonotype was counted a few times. The CDR3, as DNA: TGTGCCAGCAGTTTATCGGGACGGCATACCTATGGCTACACCTTC. Amino acid sequence: CASSLSGRHTYGYTF. This chain uses TRBV6-2 or TRBV6-3 with TRBJ1-2, with D maybe TRBD1 (5 bases). The ends were cut back, 4 bases at V and 4 bases at J, with 16 bases in the middle. Germline V gives CDR1 MNHEY, CDR2 SVGEGT. This CDR3 has 15 residues.

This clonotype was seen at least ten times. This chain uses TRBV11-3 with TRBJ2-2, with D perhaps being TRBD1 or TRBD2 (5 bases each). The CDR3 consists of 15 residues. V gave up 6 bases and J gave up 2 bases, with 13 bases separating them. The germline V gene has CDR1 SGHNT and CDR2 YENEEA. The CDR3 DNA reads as TGTGCCAGCAGGGCCGGGACCCTCAACACCGGGGAGCTGTTTTTT. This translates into CASRAGTLNTGELFF.

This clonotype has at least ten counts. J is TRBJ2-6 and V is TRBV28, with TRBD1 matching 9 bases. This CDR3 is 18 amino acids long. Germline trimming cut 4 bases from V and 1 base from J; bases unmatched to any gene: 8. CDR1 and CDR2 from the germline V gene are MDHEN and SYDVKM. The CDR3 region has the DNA TGTGCCAGCAGTTCCATGACAGGGGGTGCTTCTGGGGCCAACGTCCTGACTTTC. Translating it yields CASSSMTGGASGANVLTF. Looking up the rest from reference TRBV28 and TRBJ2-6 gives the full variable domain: DVKVTQSSRYLVKRTGEKVFLECVQDMDHENMFWYRQDPGLGLRLIYFSYDVKMKEKGDIPEGYSVSREKKERFSLILESASTNQTSMYLCASSSMTGGASGANVLTFGAGSRLTVL.

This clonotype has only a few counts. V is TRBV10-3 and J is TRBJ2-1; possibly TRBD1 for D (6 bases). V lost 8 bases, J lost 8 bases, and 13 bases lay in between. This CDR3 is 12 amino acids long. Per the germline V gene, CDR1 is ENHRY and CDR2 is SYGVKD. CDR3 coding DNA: TGTGCCATCGCCCAGGGGAACGATGAGCAGTTCTTC. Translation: CAIAQGNDEQFF.

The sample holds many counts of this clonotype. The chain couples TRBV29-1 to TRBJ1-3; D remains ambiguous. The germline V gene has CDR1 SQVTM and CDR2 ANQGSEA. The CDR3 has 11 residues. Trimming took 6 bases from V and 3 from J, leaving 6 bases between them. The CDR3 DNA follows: TGCAGCGTATCCAGTGGAAACACCATATATTTT. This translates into CSVSSGNTIYF. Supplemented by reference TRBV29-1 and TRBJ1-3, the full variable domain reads SAVISQKPSRDICQRGTSLTIQCQVDSQVTMMFWYRQQPGQSLTLIATANQGSEATYESGFVIDKFPISRPNLTFSTLTVSNMSPEDSSIYLCSVSSGNTIYFGEGSWLTVV.

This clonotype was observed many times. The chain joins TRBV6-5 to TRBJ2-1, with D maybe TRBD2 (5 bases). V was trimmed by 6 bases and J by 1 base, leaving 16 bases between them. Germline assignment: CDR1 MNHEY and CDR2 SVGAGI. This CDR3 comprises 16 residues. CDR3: CASSLMGRGSYNEQFF. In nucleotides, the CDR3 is TGTGCCAGCAGCCTCATGGGCCGGGGTTCCTACAATGAGCAGTTCTTC.

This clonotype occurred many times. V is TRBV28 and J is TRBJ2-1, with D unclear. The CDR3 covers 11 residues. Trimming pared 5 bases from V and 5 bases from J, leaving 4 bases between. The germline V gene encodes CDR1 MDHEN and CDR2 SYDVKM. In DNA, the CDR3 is TGTGCCAGCAGTACTAACAATGAGCAGTTCTTC. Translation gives CASSTNNEQFF.

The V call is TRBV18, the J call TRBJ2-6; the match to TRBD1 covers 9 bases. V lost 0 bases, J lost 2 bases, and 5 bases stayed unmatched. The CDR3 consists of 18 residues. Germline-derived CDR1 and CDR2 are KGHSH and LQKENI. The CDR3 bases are TGTGCCAGCTCACCACCGATACAGGGGGCTACTGGGGCCAACGTCCTGACTTTC. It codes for CASSPPIQGATGANVLTF.

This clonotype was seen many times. CDR3 in DNA: TGTGCCAGCAGTTGGACAGGGGGCGAGAATCAGCCCCAGCATTTT. As protein: CASSWTGGENQPQHF. The gene calls are TRBV12-3 or TRBV12-4 and TRBJ1-5; TRBD1 matches 11 bases. This CDR3 comprises 15 residues. V was pared by 4 bases and J by 4 bases, with 3 bases of the junction left unmatched.

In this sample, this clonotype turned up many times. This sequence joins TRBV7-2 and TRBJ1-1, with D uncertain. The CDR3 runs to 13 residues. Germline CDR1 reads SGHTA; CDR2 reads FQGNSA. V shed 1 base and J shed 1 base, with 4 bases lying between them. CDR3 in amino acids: CASSLEENTEAFF. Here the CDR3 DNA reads TGTGCCAGCAGCTTAGAAGAGAACACTGAAGCTTTCTTT.

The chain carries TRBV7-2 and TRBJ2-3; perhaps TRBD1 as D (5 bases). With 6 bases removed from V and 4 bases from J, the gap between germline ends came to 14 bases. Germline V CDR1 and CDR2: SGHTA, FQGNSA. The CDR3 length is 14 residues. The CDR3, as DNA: TGTGCCAGCAGTTCCACCCAGGGTTCAGATACGCAGTATTTT. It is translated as CASSSTQGSDTQYF.

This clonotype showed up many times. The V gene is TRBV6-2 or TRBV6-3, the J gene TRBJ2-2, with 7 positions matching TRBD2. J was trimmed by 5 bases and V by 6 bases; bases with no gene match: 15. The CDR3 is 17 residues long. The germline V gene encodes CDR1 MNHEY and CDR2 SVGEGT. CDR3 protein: CASSPGGVRGRTGELFF. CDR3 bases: TGTGCCAGCAGCCCCGGGGGAGTTCGCGGGAGAACCGGGGAGCTGTTTTTT.

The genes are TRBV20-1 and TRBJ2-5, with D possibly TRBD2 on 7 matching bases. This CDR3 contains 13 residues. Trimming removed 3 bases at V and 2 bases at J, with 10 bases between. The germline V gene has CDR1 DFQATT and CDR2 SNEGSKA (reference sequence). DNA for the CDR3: TGCAGTGCTAGCGGGGGGACACAAGAGACCCAGTACTTC. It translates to CSASGGTQETQYF.

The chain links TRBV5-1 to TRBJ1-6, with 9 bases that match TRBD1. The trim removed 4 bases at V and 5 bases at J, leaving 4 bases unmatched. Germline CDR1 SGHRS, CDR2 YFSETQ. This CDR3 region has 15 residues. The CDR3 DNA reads TGCGCCAGCAGCCTGGGACAGGGCAATAATTCACCCCTCCACTTT. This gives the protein CASSLGQGNNSPLHF.

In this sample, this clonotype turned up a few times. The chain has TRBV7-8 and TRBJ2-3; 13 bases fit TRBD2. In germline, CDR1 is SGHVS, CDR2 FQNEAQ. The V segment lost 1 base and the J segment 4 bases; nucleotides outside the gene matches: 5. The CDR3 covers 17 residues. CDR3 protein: CASSLDGGTSGADTQYF. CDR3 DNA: TGTGCCAGCAGCTTAGACGGGGGGACTAGCGGGGCAGATACGCAGTATTTT.

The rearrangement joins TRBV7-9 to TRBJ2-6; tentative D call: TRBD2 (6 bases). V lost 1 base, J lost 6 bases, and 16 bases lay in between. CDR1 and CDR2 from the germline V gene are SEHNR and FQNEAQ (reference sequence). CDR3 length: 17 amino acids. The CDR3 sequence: CASSLVAGTLEANVLTF. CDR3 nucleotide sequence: TGTGCCAGCAGCTTAGTGGCGGGAACTCTAGAGGCCAACGTCCTGACTTTC.

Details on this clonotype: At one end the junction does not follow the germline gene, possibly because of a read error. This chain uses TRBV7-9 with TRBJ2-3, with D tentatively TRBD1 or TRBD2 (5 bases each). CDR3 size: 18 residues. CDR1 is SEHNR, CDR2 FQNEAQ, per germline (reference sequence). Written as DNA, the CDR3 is TGTTCCAGCAGCTTAGCGCCAACCGGGACGGATTACACAGATACGCAGTATTTT. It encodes CSSSLAPTGTDYTDTQYF.

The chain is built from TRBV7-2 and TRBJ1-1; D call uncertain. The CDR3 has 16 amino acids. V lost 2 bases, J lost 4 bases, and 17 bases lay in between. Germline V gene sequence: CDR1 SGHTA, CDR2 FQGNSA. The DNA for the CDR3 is TGTGCCAGCAGCTTATTCCCGATCGCGGAGGGCACTGAAGCTTTCTTT. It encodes CASSLFPIAEGTEAFF.

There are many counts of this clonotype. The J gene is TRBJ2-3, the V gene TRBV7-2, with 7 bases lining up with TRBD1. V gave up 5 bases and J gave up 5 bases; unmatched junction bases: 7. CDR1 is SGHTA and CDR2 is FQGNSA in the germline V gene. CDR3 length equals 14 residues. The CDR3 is CASSDGTAVDTQYF. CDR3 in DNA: TGTGCCAGCAGCGACGGGACAGCCGTAGATACGCAGTATTTT.

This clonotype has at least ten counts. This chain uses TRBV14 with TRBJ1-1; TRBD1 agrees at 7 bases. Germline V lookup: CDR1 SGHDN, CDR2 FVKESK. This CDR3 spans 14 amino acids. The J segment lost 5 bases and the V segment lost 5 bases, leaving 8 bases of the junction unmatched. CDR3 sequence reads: CASSNPTGTTEAFF. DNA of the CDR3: TGTGCCAGCAGCAATCCGACAGGGACGACTGAAGCTTTCTTT. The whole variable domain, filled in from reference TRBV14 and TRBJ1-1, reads EAGVTQFPSHSVIEKGQTVTLRCDPISGHDNLYWYRRVMGKEIKFLLHFVKESKQDESGMPNNRFLAERTGGTYSTLKVQPAELEDSGVYFCASSNPTGTTEAFFGQGTRLTVV.

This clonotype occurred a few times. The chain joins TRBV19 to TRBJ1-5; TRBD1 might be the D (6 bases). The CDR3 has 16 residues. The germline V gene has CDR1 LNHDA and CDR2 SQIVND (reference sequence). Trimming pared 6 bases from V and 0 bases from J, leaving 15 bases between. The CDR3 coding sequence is TGTGCCAGTAGACCGGACAGCATCAATAGCAATCAGCCCCAGCATTTT. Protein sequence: CASRPDSINSNQPQHF.

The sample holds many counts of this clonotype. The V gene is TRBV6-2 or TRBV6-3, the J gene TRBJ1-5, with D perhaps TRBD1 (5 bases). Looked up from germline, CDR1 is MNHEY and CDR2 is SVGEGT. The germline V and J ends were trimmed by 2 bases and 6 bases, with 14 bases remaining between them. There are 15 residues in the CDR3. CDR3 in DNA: TGTGCCAGCAGTTACGCAGGGTATCGGGGTCAGCCCCAGCATTTT. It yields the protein CASSYAGYRGQPQHF.